This paragraph reports one T cell receptor beta chain. What it binds is unknown. These data originate in a study of radiotherapy plus CTLA-4 blockade in lung cancer. Overall study context: Among patients, less than 20% showed objective responses, and 30% to 40% had disease control. Study observations and caveats: Best predicting response, reportedly, were early blood T cell clone dynamics, with interferon-beta. The study found tumor-derived TCR clones expanded in blood after radiotherapy plus ipilimumab.

The CDR3 covers 15 residues. Germline V gene sequence: CDR1 MNHNY, CDR2 SVGAGI (reference sequence). Germline trimming cut 7 bases from V and 7 bases from J; bases unmatched to any gene: 7. Lung cancer patients with chemo-refractory metastatic non-small-cell disease were given focal radiation plus CTLA-4 blockade with ipilimumab. Produced via immunoSEQ multiplex PCR; TCRdb's table is partial and in-frame only. The sample records 75,000 to 80,000 clones, about 88% being singletons. The rearrangement joins TRBV6-6 to TRBJ1-6; 10 bases are shared with TRBD1. Source: peripheral blood, taken from a patient treated with radiotherapy plus ipilimumab. The TCR sequence derives from a human donor with non-small cell lung cancer who had stable disease on radiotherapy plus ipilimumab. The CDR3 region is CASKGGTGVNSPLHF. As DNA, the CDR3 is TGTGCCAGCAAGGGGGGGACAGGGGTCAATTCACCCCTCCACTTT.